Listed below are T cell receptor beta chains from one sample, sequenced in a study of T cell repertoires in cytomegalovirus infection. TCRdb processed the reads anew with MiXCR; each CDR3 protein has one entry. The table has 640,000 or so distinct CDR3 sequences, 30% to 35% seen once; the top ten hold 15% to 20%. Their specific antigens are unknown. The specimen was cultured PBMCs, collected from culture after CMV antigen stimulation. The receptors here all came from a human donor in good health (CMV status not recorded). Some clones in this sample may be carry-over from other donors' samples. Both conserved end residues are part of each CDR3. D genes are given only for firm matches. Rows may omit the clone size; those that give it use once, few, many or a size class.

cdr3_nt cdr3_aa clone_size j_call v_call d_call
TGTGCCAGCAGATTTACGTCACGGTCCTTCACTGAAGCTTTCTTT CASRFTSRSFTEAFF NA TRBJ1-1 TRBV6-8 NA
TGTGCCAGCAGTTTGACCAGCGGGCCAAGCACAGATACGCAGTATTTT CASSLTSGPSTDTQYF few TRBJ2-3 TRBV27 NA
TGTGCCAGTAGTCAAGGGTGGGCGGGAGGATCCGAGCAGTTCTTC CASSQGWAGGSEQFF once TRBJ2-1 TRBV19 TRBD2
TGTGCCAGCAGACCGGGAACTAGCGCGAGCAATGAGCAGTTCTTC CASRPGTSASNEQFF few TRBJ2-1 TRBV6-5 TRBD2
TGTGCCAGCAGCACGGGACAGGGGGCCTTTCAGCAGTACTTC CASSTGQGAFQQYF NA TRBJ2-7 TRBV7-9 TRBD1
TGTGCCAGCAGCTTTTTTACGGGAGTGAGCAATCAGCCCCAGCATTTT CASSFFTGVSNQPQHF many TRBJ1-5 TRBV7-2 NA
TGCAGCGTTGATCCAGGCTACTATGGCTACACCTTC CSVDPGYYGYTF NA TRBJ1-2 TRBV29-1 NA
TGTGCCAGCAGGGACAGGGGATATAATGAAAAACTGTTTTTT CASRDRGYNEKLFF NA TRBJ1-4 TRBV6-1 TRBD1
TGTGCCAGCAAACCGGGACTAGGGTCGGGTGAGCAGTTCTTC CASKPGLGSGEQFF few TRBJ2-1 TRBV11-1 TRBD2
TGCGCCAGCAGCTCCACGGGGGACAGCAACTATGGCTACACCTTC CASSSTGDSNYGYTF NA TRBJ1-2 TRBV5-1 TRBD1
TGCAGTGCTAACCAGGACAGGTACGAGCAGTACTTC CSANQDRYEQYF NA TRBJ2-7 TRBV20-1 TRBD1
TGTGCCAGCAGCCAAGATAGACTAGGGGCCTTGGGGTTCAATGAGCAGTTCTTC CASSQDRLGALGFNEQFF NA TRBJ2-1 TRBV4-2 NA
TGTGCCAGCAGCCAGGGACACGAAAACACTGAAGCTTTCTTT CASSQGHENTEAFF NA TRBJ1-1 TRBV3-1 NA
TGTGCCAGCAGTGAAGCGTTAGGGACGGGCTACACCTTC CASSEALGTGYTF few TRBJ1-2 TRBV6-1 NA
TGTGCCAGCAGCTTAGTGGCCAGGGGGAGGTCCGGGGAAGATACGCAGTATTTT CASSLVARGRSGEDTQYF many TRBJ2-3 TRBV7-8 NA
TGCGCCAGCAGCCAAGGTGTGCGACAGATCAATGAGCAGTTCTTC CASSQGVRQINEQFF few TRBJ2-1 TRBV4-1 NA
TGTGCCAGCAGGAAGGGACTTGTGGATGAGCAGTTCTTC CASRKGLVDEQFF NA TRBJ2-1 TRBV7-2 NA
TGTGCCAGCAGCCCAGGGGTGGAACAGCCCCAGCATTTT CASSPGVEQPQHF many TRBJ1-5 TRBV7-2 NA
TGTGCCAGCAGTTATAAGTTGTTCGGGCCAGCCAAATACGAGCAGTACTTC CASSYKLFGPAKYEQYF once TRBJ2-7 TRBV6-2/TRBV6-3 NA
TGCAGTGCAAGGACAGGGGTCCCGGATTCACCCCTCCACTTT CSARTGVPDSPLHF few TRBJ1-6 TRBV20-1 TRBD1
TGTGCCAGCAGTTGGGGGCGGGGCACAGATACGCAGTATTTT CASSWGRGTDTQYF NA TRBJ2-3 TRBV12-3/TRBV12-4 NA
TGCGCCAGCAGCCCTCGCGCAGGGGCTTCCAATGAGCAGTTCTTC CASSPRAGASNEQFF NA TRBJ2-1 TRBV4-1 NA